One T cell receptor beta chain is described in this entry. CD4+CD45RO+CD25- cells were isolated as memory CD4+ T cells. Amplification of TRBV12-4/TRBJ1-2 clonotypes used adaptor-ligated barcode primers. TCRdb used MiXCR to reprocess the multiplex PCR reads, holding one entry per CDR3 protein. The sample has about 840 distinct CDR3 sequences, around 6% seen once; the top ten hold approximately 17%. The CDR3 loop spans 13 amino acids. V was cut by 6 bases and J by 0 bases, with 8 bases left in between. The chain joins TRBV12-3 or TRBV12-4 to TRBJ1-2; D remains unclear. The sequencing input was memory CD4+ T cells sorted from blood. Noted subset: memory CD4+ T cells, CD4+CD45RO+CD25-. The receptor comes from a female donor with breast cancer. The CDR3 loop is CASSLSPNYGYTF. CDR3 in DNA: TGTGCCAGCAGCCTGAGTCCTAACTATGGCTACACCTTC.